These 21 T cell receptor beta chains were all obtained from the same sample, sequenced in a study of immune evolution from preneoplasia to lung adenocarcinoma (TCRdb year 2021). Libraries were made using the immunoSEQ multiplex PCR assay. TCRdb provides this immuneACCESS table in a form limited to in-frame rearrangements. Some clones are lacking; in checked studies, under half of them reflect an unresolved V gene, and why the rest are absent is not known. The table for this sample lists about 4,000 clones; 81% of them were counted only once. Clones ranked in the top ten supply 8.5% to 9% of the sample. The sequencing input was FFPE adjacent normal lung tissue. Receptors originate from a person aged 70 to 85 with lung adenocarcinoma.

The CDR3, as DNA: TGTGCCAGCAGCTTAGGACTGTTACTCACAGATACGCAGTATTTT. Translation: CASSLGLLLTDTQYF. The chain links TRBV11-3 to TRBJ2-3; D is unresolved. Germline V gene lookup returns CDR1 SGHNT and CDR2 YENEEA. This CDR3 is built from 15 residues. V was trimmed by 1 base and J by 2 bases, leaving 10 bases between them.

This clone was observed a single time. The chain recombines TRBV6-1 with TRBJ2-4; 11 nucleotides match TRBD2. Per the germline V gene, CDR1 is MNHNS and CDR2 is SASEGT. This CDR3 is 15 amino acids long. V gave up 8 bases and J gave up 8 bases; unmatched junction bases: 11. CDR3 DNA: TGTGCCAGCGGTGGACTAGCGGGCTCCCAGGACATTCAGTACTTC. Its protein product is CASGGLAGSQDIQYF.

Turning to this clone: One end of the junction fails to match germline, which may point to a read error. The chain is built from TRBV2 and TRBJ2-1, with 10 bases aligning to TRBD2. The CDR3 runs 16 residues. Germline V gene data show CDR1 as SNHLY and CDR2 as FYNNEI. CDR3 sequence: CASNEGLAEGRNEQFF. The DNA for the CDR3 is TGTGCCAGCAATGAAGGACTAGCGGAGGGGAGGAATGAGCAGTTCTTC.

The chain carries TRBV27 and TRBJ1-2, with TRBD1 matching over 8 bases. The V gene end was trimmed by 5 bases and the J gene end by 8 bases; junction bases not matched to a gene: 19. The CDR3 runs 17 residues. Germline CDR1 MNHEY, CDR2 SMNVEV (reference sequence). The DNA for the CDR3 is TGTGCCAGCAGTCCTCGACAGGGGCCCTCCGGAGGGTGGGGCTACACCTTC. Translated, it gives CASSPRQGPSGGWGYTF.

This clone was observed a single time. V and J are TRBV7-3 and TRBJ2-3; TRBD2 is a possible D gene (6 bases). Per germline, CDR1 SGHTA and CDR2 FQGTGA. The CDR3 has 15 amino acids. Trimming took off 5 bases at V and 2 bases at J, with 14 bases between the two ends. The DNA of the CDR3 is TGTGCCAGCAGCCGTAGGGGCGGGAACACAGATACGCAGTATTTT. This sequence encodes CASSRRGGNTDTQYF.

The chain links TRBV19 to TRBJ1-1; D gene unclear. V was shortened by 3 bases and J by 5 bases, with 10 bases between the two germline ends. The CDR3 runs to 13 residues. Germline assignment: CDR1 LNHDA and CDR2 SQIVND (reference sequence). The CDR3 loop reads CASSIRVKTEAFF. Written as DNA, the CDR3 is TGTGCCAGTAGTATCCGGGTAAAGACTGAAGCTTTCTTT.

The V gene is TRBV27, the J gene TRBJ2-2; D call uncertain. V shed 6 bases and J shed 2 bases, with 13 bases lying between them. The CDR3 sequence is 15 residues long. Germline V gene lookup returns CDR1 MNHEY and CDR2 SMNVEV (reference sequence). CDR3 region: CASRRPGPNTGELFF. CDR3 bases: TGTGCCAGCAGGCGCCCGGGTCCTAACACCGGGGAGCTGTTTTTT.

The gene calls are TRBV10-3 and TRBJ2-7; D is possibly TRBD2 (6 bases). Trimming took 1 base from V and 4 from J, leaving 11 bases between them. Germline CDR1 ENHRY, CDR2 SYGVKD. The CDR3 spans 14 residues. DNA for the CDR3: TGTGCCATCAGTGAGTACGAGGGAGGATACGAGCAGTACTTC. It yields the protein CAISEYEGGYEQYF.

This rearrangement joins TRBV2 to TRBJ2-3, with D possibly matching TRBD2 (6 bases). In germline, CDR1 is SNHLY, CDR2 FYNNEI. This CDR3 comprises 14 residues. V lost 3 bases to trimming and J lost 4 bases, with 11 bases between them. CDR3 residues: CASSDAGSADTQYF. As DNA, the CDR3 is TGTGCCAGCAGTGATGCCGGGAGCGCAGATACGCAGTATTTT.

The gene calls are TRBV6-4 and TRBJ2-6; 8 bases match TRBD2. In germline, CDR1 is MRHNA, CDR2 SNTAGT. The V segment lost 3 bases and the J segment 4 bases; nucleotides outside the gene matches: 5. The CDR3 is 16 amino acids. CDR3 coding DNA: TGTGCCAGCAGTGAAACGGGAGGGGAAGGGGCCAACGTCCTGACTTTC. Encoded protein: CASSETGGEGANVLTF.

This clone has a single count. This sequence joins TRBV7-3 and TRBJ2-2, with unresolved D. The CDR3 loop spans 13 amino acids. V was cut by 3 bases and J by 1 base, with 3 bases left in between. Germline V CDR1 and CDR2: SGHTA, FQGTGA. CDR3 DNA: TGTGCCAGCAGCTTTATGAACACCGGGGAGCTGTTTTTT. Protein: CASSFMNTGELFF.

This chain joins TRBV2 and TRBJ2-7, with D unclear. V was clipped by 2 bases and J by 11 bases, with 7 bases between them. This CDR3 contains 10 residues. Germline V gene sequence: CDR1 SNHLY, CDR2 FYNNEI. CDR3 coding DNA: TGTGCCAGCAGTGAATGGGTCAAGTACTTC. Protein product: CASSEWVKYF.

The chain recombines TRBV5-1 with TRBJ2-7, with 8 bases matching TRBD1. J lost 7 bases, V lost 1 base, and 10 bases had no gene match. CDR1 is SGHRS and CDR2 is YFSETQ in the germline V gene. The CDR3 sequence is 15 residues long. The CDR3 DNA follows: TGCGCCAGCAGCTTGATAGGGCAGGGGGCTGGAGAGCAGTACTTC. Its translation is CASSLIGQGAGEQYF.

The rearrangement uses TRBV30 and TRBJ1-1; no firm D call. The germline CDR1 and CDR2 sequences are GTSNPN and SVGIG (reference sequence). Trimming took off 0 bases at V and 4 bases at J, with 9 bases between the two ends. The CDR3 has 13 residues. CDR3 residues: CAWSVSQSTEAFF. CDR3 in DNA: TGTGCCTGGAGTGTGAGTCAGTCCACTGAAGCTTTCTTT. The complete variable domain, with remaining parts taken from reference TRBV30 and TRBJ1-1, reads SQTIHQWPATLVQPVGSPLSLECTVEGTSNPNLYWYRQAAGRGLQLLFYSVGIGQISSEVPQNLSASRPQDRQFILSSKKLLLSDSGFYLCAWSVSQSTEAFFGQGTRLTVV.

V and J are TRBV29-1 and TRBJ1-2; D is undetermined. The CDR3 has 12 residues. The germline V and J ends were trimmed by 3 bases and 8 bases, with 13 bases remaining between them. Germline CDR1 is SQVTM and CDR2 is ANQGSEA. CDR3 region: CSVDSAVLGYTF. For the CDR3, the DNA is TGCAGCGTTGATTCGGCAGTGCTGGGCTACACCTTC.

This chain uses TRBV18 with TRBJ1-4, with 8 bases that match TRBD1. J lost 4 bases, V lost 3 bases, and 1 base had no gene match. The CDR3 has 14 amino acids. CDR1 is KGHSH and CDR2 is LQKENI in the germline V gene. The CDR3 DNA reads TGTGCCAGCTCACCGGACAGGGATAATGAAAAACTGTTTTTT. It codes for CASSPDRDNEKLFF.

The chain carries TRBV4-1 and TRBJ1-2; D is ambiguous. The CDR3 loop spans 13 amino acids. The V end was cut by 5 bases, the J end by 3 bases, with 10 bases between. Germline lookup yields CDR1 MGHRA and CDR2 YSYEKL. CDR3 residues: CASSGVGYYGYTF. The CDR3 DNA reads as TGCGCCAGCAGCGGGGTCGGATACTATGGCTACACCTTC.

This clone was seen a single time. This chain connects TRBV27 to TRBJ2-1, with no clear D. The CDR3 is 12 residues long. CDR1 is MNHEY and CDR2 is SMNVEV in the germline V gene (reference sequence). V lost 5 bases, J lost 5 bases, and 7 bases lay in between. The CDR3 sequence is CASSLTHNEQFF. The CDR3 nucleotides read TGTGCCAGCAGTCTCACTCACAATGAGCAGTTCTTC.

The table lists this clone with a count of one. The rearrangement joins TRBV25-1 to TRBJ2-7; possibly TRBD2 for D (5 bases). Germline CDR1 MGHDK, CDR2 SYGVNS. This CDR3 region has 15 residues. The V gene lost 5 bases and the J gene lost 3 bases, with 17 bases spanning the gap. The CDR3 region has the DNA TGTGCCAGCAGTTTAGATCGACTATTTTACTACGAGCAGTACTTC. This encodes CASSLDRLFYYEQYF.

The rearrangement uses TRBV7-2 and TRBJ2-7, with D possibly TRBD1 on 6 matching bases. Germline CDR1 reads SGHTA; CDR2 reads FQGNSA. The V and J ends lost 0 bases and 4 bases respectively, with 10 bases between them. The CDR3 is 14 residues long. The CDR3 sequence: CASSLAPGVYEQYF. The CDR3 region has the DNA TGTGCCAGCAGCTTAGCTCCAGGGGTATACGAGCAGTACTTC.

This rearrangement joins TRBV19 to TRBJ1-1; 9 nucleotides line up with TRBD1. Germline trimming cut 4 bases from V and 5 bases from J; bases unmatched to any gene: 5. Germline V gene data show CDR1 as LNHDA and CDR2 as SQIVND (reference sequence). The CDR3 contains 14 residues. CDR3 loop: CASSTQQGATEAFF. The CDR3 DNA sequence: TGTGCCAGTAGTACCCAACAGGGGGCAACTGAAGCTTTCTTT.